One sample yielded the 16 T cell receptor beta chains listed below, sequenced in a study of T-cell memory formation after mild COVID-19. One entry per CDR3 protein, called by TCRdb with MiXCR from the 5' RACE reads. This sample has under 650,000 distinct CDR3 sequences, with approximately 19% found just once. Sample: PBMCs or a T cell subset sorted from them (not recorded which). The receptors were sampled from an adult woman who had mild COVID-19 (a few samples of this study predate the infection). Cell type and time point are not known.

This chain links TRBV6-5 with TRBJ1-1; the D gene is possibly TRBD1 (5 bases). Looked up from germline, CDR1 is MNHEY and CDR2 is SVGAGI. The CDR3 spans 12 residues. Trimming left V 0 bases short and J 10 bases short, with 9 bases between. CDR3 in DNA: TGTGCCAGCAGTTACTCGGGGGGAGTAGCTTTCTTT. It specifies CASSYSGGVAFF.

Many counts were recorded for this clonotype. The V gene is TRBV5-1, the J gene TRBJ1-2, with D possibly TRBD1 on 6 matching bases. Deletions cut 2 bases from V and 8 bases from J, with 19 bases between. Germline V gives CDR1 SGHRS, CDR2 YFSETQ. The CDR3 covers 15 residues. CDR3 region: CASSFSGGAPQGYTF. The CDR3 bases are TGCGCCAGCAGCTTCTCCGGGGGCGCCCCCCAAGGCTACACCTTC.

This clonotype occurred a few times. V and J are TRBV20-1 and TRBJ2-3; 8 bases are a match to TRBD2. Trimming removed 0 bases from V and 4 bases from J; junction bases left unmatched: 12. The germline V gene has CDR1 DFQATT and CDR2 SNEGSKA (reference sequence). The CDR3 runs 17 residues. This CDR3 is CSARDRRREDLADTQYF. The DNA for the CDR3 is TGCAGTGCTAGAGATCGAAGGCGGGAGGACTTAGCAGATACGCAGTATTTT.

The V gene is TRBV5-6, the J gene TRBJ2-5; TRBD1 agrees at 7 bases. This CDR3 is built from 13 residues. The ends lost 4 bases at V and 4 bases at J; junction bases unmatched: 4. Germline V gives CDR1 SGHDT, CDR2 YYEEEE. The CDR3 DNA is TGTGCCAGCAGCCACCGGGACAGAGAGACCCAGTACTTC. This translates into CASSHRDRETQYF. The whole variable domain, filled in from reference TRBV5-6 and TRBJ2-5, reads DAGVTQSPTHLIKTRGQQVTLRCSPKSGHDTVSWYQQALGQGPQFIFQYYEEEERQRGNFPDRFSGHQFPNYSSELNVNALLLGDSALYLCASSHRDRETQYFGPGTRLLVL.

This clonotype was seen a few times. This chain links TRBV12-3 or TRBV12-4 with TRBJ2-1; a weak D match, TRBD2 (5 bases). Trimming pared 4 bases from V and 10 bases from J, leaving 14 bases between. This CDR3 region has 13 residues. The DNA for the CDR3 is TGTGCCAGCAGTTACCGAGGGTTCGGGGAGCAGTTCTTC. This encodes CASSYRGFGEQFF.

This clonotype was observed a few times. This chain joins TRBV11-2 and TRBJ2-3; no clear D. The V gene lost 0 bases and the J gene lost 2 bases, with 6 bases spanning the gap. The CDR3 runs to 14 residues. Germline-derived CDR1 and CDR2 are SGHAT and FQNNGV. The chain's CDR3 is CASSLDRITDTQYF. In DNA, the CDR3 is TGTGCCAGCAGCTTAGACAGAATCACAGATACGCAGTATTTT.

This clonotype was recorded a few times. One junction end disagrees with the germline gene, perhaps due to a read error. This chain connects TRBV5-1 to TRBJ2-1; 11 nucleotides agree with TRBD2. This CDR3 is 16 amino acids long. Germline V lookup: CDR1 SGHRS, CDR2 YFSETQ. This CDR3 reads CASSLSVLSGRAGSDF. CDR3 DNA: TGCGCCAGCAGCTTGTCCGTCCTTAGCGGGAGGGCCGGGAGCGACTTC.

The chain combines TRBV5-1 with TRBJ2-5; D might be TRBD2 (5 bases). The germline V gene encodes CDR1 SGHRS and CDR2 YFSETQ. This CDR3 region has 14 residues. Trimming took off 2 bases at V and 5 bases at J, with 13 bases between the two ends. The CDR3 sequence: CASSFPGESETQYF. The DNA of the CDR3 is TGCGCCAGCAGCTTTCCCGGGGAATCGGAGACCCAGTACTTC.

The chain combines TRBV7-2 with TRBJ2-2; D unresolved. V gave up 2 bases and J gave up 4 bases, with 8 bases separating them. Germline V gene lookup returns CDR1 SGHTA and CDR2 FQGNSA. This CDR3 contains 14 residues. CDR3 sequence: CASSLLPGTGELFF. The CDR3 nucleotides are TGTGCCAGCAGCTTATTGCCGGGCACCGGGGAGCTGTTTTTT. The variable domain in full, completed from reference TRBV7-2 and TRBJ2-2, reads GAGVSQSPSNKVTEKGKDVELRCDPISGHTALYWYRQSLGQGLEFLIYFQGNSAPDKSGLPSDRFSAERTGGSVSTLTIQRTQQEDSAVYLCASSLLPGTGELFFGEGSRLTVL.

V gene TRBV7-3 combines with J gene TRBJ2-2; no clear D gene. Germline V CDR1 and CDR2: SGHTA, FQGTGA. V lost 3 bases, J lost 5 bases, and 4 bases lay in between. This CDR3 has 12 residues. CDR3 in DNA: TGTGCCAGCAGCTTCACAACCGGGGAGCTGTTTTTT. Amino acids: CASSFTTGELFF.

The rearrangement joins TRBV5-1 to TRBJ2-7; D perhaps matches TRBD2 (6 bases). CDR3 length equals 14 residues. Germline V gene data show CDR1 as SGHRS and CDR2 as YFSETQ. V lost 7 bases, J lost 5 bases, and 19 bases lay in between. CDR3 sequence (DNA): TGCGCCAGCGCCGGGGGTGGGAGTGACCACGAGCAGTACTTC. Its translation is CASAGGGSDHEQYF.

This clonotype was picked up a small number of times. The V call is TRBV2, the J call TRBJ2-7; 9 nucleotides line up with TRBD2. Germline loops: CDR1 SNHLY, CDR2 FYNNEI. Losses at the gene ends were 6 bases for V and 7 bases for J; bases not matched to a gene: 7. The CDR3 contains 13 residues. The CDR3, as DNA: TGTGCCAGCAGGGAGGGACTAGCAGAAGAGCAGTACTTC. This translates into CASREGLAEEQYF.

This chain links TRBV7-3 with TRBJ2-7, with D unresolved. The CDR3 is 13 amino acids. V lost 5 bases, J lost 7 bases, and 15 bases lay in between. CDR1 is SGHTA, CDR2 FQGTGA, per germline. The CDR3 DNA reads TGTGCCAGCAGCGCCCGGGCCTTGGGGGAGCAGTACTTC. It is translated as CASSARALGEQYF. Combining the CDR3 with reference TRBV7-3 and TRBJ2-7 gives the whole variable domain GAGVSQTPSNKVTEKGKYVELRCDPISGHTALYWYRQSLGQGPEFLIYFQGTGAADDSGLPNDRFFAVRPEGSVSTLKIQRTERGDSAVYLCASSARALGEQYFGPGTRLTVT.

The chain uses TRBV12-3 or TRBV12-4 and TRBJ2-1; TRBD1 is a possible D gene (6 bases). The CDR3 length is 17 residues. Trimming stripped 4 bases from V and 0 bases from J, with 16 bases between. The CDR3 reads CASSSPAGVSSYNEQFF. The DNA for the CDR3 is TGTGCCAGCAGTTCCCCCGCAGGGGTCAGCTCCTACAATGAGCAGTTCTTC.

This clonotype was seen a handful of times. This chain uses TRBV12-3 or TRBV12-4 with TRBJ1-1; D is unclear. This CDR3 is 13 amino acids long. Between the trimmed V and J ends, which lost 8 bases and 9 bases, there was a span of 19 bases. CDR3 nucleotide sequence: TGTGCCAGCGTTCTGGGAGGAGTTGGCAAAGCTTTCTTT. Translating it yields CASVLGGVGKAFF.

V gene TRBV7-6 combines with J gene TRBJ2-5; D unclear. CDR3 size: 15 residues. CDR1 is SGHVS, CDR2 FNYEAQ, per germline. Trimming removed 1 base at V and 2 bases at J, with 11 bases between. The CDR3 DNA is TGTGCCAGCAGCTTAGGATTCGGCCGGCAAGAGACCCAGTACTTC. This sequence encodes CASSLGFGRQETQYF.